Listed below are T cell receptor beta chains from one sample, sequenced in a study of identical twins. TCRdb reprocessed the 5' RACE reads via MiXCR and lists one record per CDR3 protein. Altogether hundreds of thousands of distinct CDR3 sequences are present, 18% being singletons, with the ten largest covering around 12%. The same data also went into a second study, on T cells expressing NK-cell markers.

Sequenced material: PBMCs. These receptors were collected from a woman in her late teens or twenties in good health. Both conserved end residues are part of each CDR3. The D gene is left open where the match is weak. Size values are once, few and many counts, or a class for expanded clones, and some rows have none.

TRBD2	TRBV29-1	few	TRBJ2-5	TGCAGCGTTGGAGCCGGGACTAGCGGGGGCGAGACCCAGTACTTC	CSVGAGTSGGETQYF
.	TRBV12-3/TRBV12-4	.	TRBJ2-2	TGTGCCAGCAGGGGGTTAATAGGCAGGGGACGCACCGGGGAGCTGTTTTTT	CASRGLIGRGRTGELFF
TRBD1	TRBV11-2	.	TRBJ2-7	TGTGCCAGCGGCAGGGGGTACTACGAGCAGTACTTC	CASGRGYYEQYF
.	TRBV6-1	few	TRBJ2-3	TGTGCCAGCACGAGGGGGGGGGTAGATACGCAGTATTTT	CASTRGGVDTQYF
.	TRBV29-1	few	TRBJ2-5	TGCAGCGTTGAAGTCGGCACTAGTTGGGAGACCCAGTACTTC	CSVEVGTSWETQYF
TRBD2	TRBV29-1	few	TRBJ2-1	TGCAGCGTCGGACTAGCGGGTTTCTACAATGAGCAGTTCTTC	CSVGLAGFYNEQFF
TRBD2	TRBV20-1	.	TRBJ2-2	TGCAGTGCTAGAAAGCGGTTCGGTAGCGGGGCGAACACCGGGGAGCTGTTTTTT	CSARKRFGSGANTGELFF
.	TRBV12-3/TRBV12-4	many	TRBJ1-1	TGTGCCAGCAGACTAGGACAGATGAACACTGAAGCTTTCTTT	CASRLGQMNTEAFF
.	TRBV27	.	TRBJ2-3	TGTGCCAGCAGTTATGGTTGGTCGGGTACGCAGTATTTT	CASSYGWSGTQYF
.	TRBV10-3	few	TRBJ1-3	TGTGCCATCCAGGGGCAGGCTGTTGGAAACACCATATATTTT	CAIQGQAVGNTIYF
.	TRBV7-6	.	TRBJ2-5	TGTGCCAGCAGCTTAAATCCAGGGGGGCAAGAGACCCAGTACTTC	CASSLNPGGQETQYF
.	TRBV6-5	many	TRBJ1-3	TGTGCCAGCAGTTATAGCGGGGGCGGAGGAAACACCATATATTTT	CASSYSGGGGNTIYF
TRBD1	TRBV7-8	few	TRBJ1-2	TGTGCCAGCAGCTCCGGGACAGGGATCAGTAGCTTAGGTTATGGCTACACCTTC	CASSSGTGISSLGYGYTF
.	TRBV20-1	few	TRBJ2-7	TGCAGTGCTAGAGATCGAAGTAGCGGAGCGGTTTACGAGCAGTACTTC	CSARDRSSGAVYEQYF
TRBD2	TRBV20-1	.	TRBJ2-3	TGCAGTGCACCGACTAGCGCCACAGATACGCAGTATTTT	CSAPTSATDTQYF
TRBD1	TRBV20-1	few	TRBJ1-2	TGCAGTGCTAGAGGCCGGGACAGGGGCGAAGGCTACACCTTC	CSARGRDRGEGYTF
TRBD1	TRBV16	.	TRBJ1-1	TGTGCCAGCAGCCCCTGGGACAGGGGGCGAACTGAAGCTTTCTTT	CASSPWDRGRTEAFF
TRBD1	TRBV6-6	few	TRBJ1-2	TGTGCCAGTAACAGGGGGCAGGGCTATGGCTACACCTTC	CASNRGQGYGYTF
TRBD2	TRBV5-1	.	TRBJ2-7	TGCGCCAGCAGCTTGGCGACTAGCGGGGTTGCCTACGAGCAGTACTTC	CASSLATSGVAYEQYF
TRBD2	TRBV7-9	.	TRBJ2-1	TGTGCCAGCAGCTATCCGAGCGGGAGCTCCTACAATGAGCAGTTCTTC	CASSYPSGSSYNEQFF
TRBD2	TRBV7-2	few	TRBJ2-5	TGTGCCAGCAGTCAAAGGACTAGCGGGTACCAAGAGACCCAGTACTTC	CASSQRTSGYQETQYF
.	TRBV20-1	few	TRBJ2-3	TGCAGTGCTAGAACCCCGGCGTACACAGATACGCAGTATTTT	CSARTPAYTDTQYF
.	TRBV27	few	TRBJ2-2	TGTGCCAGCAGTTCTGTGGACACCGGGGAGCTGTTTTTT	CASSSVDTGELFF
.	TRBV20-1	.	TRBJ2-1	TGCAGTGCTCTTAGGACTGCCAACAATGAGCAGTTCTTC	CSALRTANNEQFF
.	TRBV2	.	TRBJ2-7	TGTGCCAGCAGTGGTAACAGAAACTACGAGCAGTACTTC	CASSGNRNYEQYF
.	TRBV12-3/TRBV12-4	many	TRBJ2-2	TGTGCCAGCAGTTTCACCGGGACACGGACCGGGGAGCTGTTTTTT	CASSFTGTRTGELFF
.	TRBV12-3/TRBV12-4	.	TRBJ2-2	TGTGCCAGCAGAACCGGACGGCGTGACACCGGGGAGCTGTTTTTT	CASRTGRRDTGELFF
.	TRBV20-1	few	TRBJ1-1	TGCAGTGCTAGAGAACTGGAAGGGGGGGGAGTTATGAACACTGAAGCTTTCTTT	CSARELEGGGVMNTEAFF
.	TRBV7-9	.	TRBJ2-3	TGTGCCAGCAGCGCACGTTCGGATACGCAGTATTTT	CASSARSDTQYF
TRBD1	TRBV6-5	few	TRBJ1-2	TGTGCCAGCAGTTACGCCAGGGGGTATCACACCTTC	CASSYARGYHTF
.	TRBV5-5	many	TRBJ2-1	TGTGCCACTCCTCGTAGAGATGAGCAGTTCTTC	CATPRRDEQFF
TRBD1	TRBV5-6	few	TRBJ1-1	TGTGCCAGCAGCCACACCCGGACAGGGTGGGGCCCTGAAGCTTTCTTT	CASSHTRTGWGPEAFF
.	TRBV6-1	.	TRBJ2-5	TGTGCCAGCAGAAAGCGGGTCTGGTACCAAGAGACCCAGTACTTC	CASRKRVWYQETQYF
TRBD1	TRBV3-1	few	TRBJ1-1	TGTGCCAGCAGCCAACTTCAGGGGGGTACTGAAGCTTTCTTT	CASSQLQGGTEAFF
.	TRBV15	many	TRBJ2-6	TGTGCCACCAGCAGAGACAACTCTGGGGCCAACGTCCTGACTTTC	CATSRDNSGANVLTF
.	TRBV3-1	many	TRBJ2-7	TGTGCCAGCAGCCAGGGTTCCGAGCAGTACTTC	CASSQGSEQYF
.	TRBV20-1	.	TRBJ2-7	TGCAGTGCCGACGGAGGGATCGGTTTCGACGAGCAGTACTTC	CSADGGIGFDEQYF
.	TRBV7-2	few	TRBJ2-7	TGTGCCAGCAGCTTCTTTCAGGGATCGAGCGAGCAGTACTTC	CASSFFQGSSEQYF
.	TRBV7-9	.	TRBJ2-7	TGTGCCAGCAGCCCGGACAGCCAGCAGTACTTC	CASSPDSQQYF
.	TRBV18	few	TRBJ2-1	TGTGCCAGCTCACCACCTCTACCGGTGCAGAGGACCTACAATGAGCAGTTCTTC	CASSPPLPVQRTYNEQFF
.	TRBV6-1	many	TRBJ2-3	TGTGCCAGCAGTCCTAGTGCGGGGCGCACAGATACGCAGTATTTT	CASSPSAGRTDTQYF
TRBD2	TRBV7-3	few	TRBJ2-1	TGTGCCAGCAGTCCATCCCCCCCCGCTCGCGGGGGGGCGAATGAGCAGTTCTTC	CASSPSPPARGGANEQFF
.	TRBV7-9	.	TRBJ2-1	TGTGCCAGCAGCTTTGGTCAGGGCACCTACAATGAGCAGTTCTTC	CASSFGQGTYNEQFF
TRBD2	TRBV7-6	.	TRBJ2-7	TGTGCCAGCAGCCGGGAGGGGTTACACGAGCAGTACTTC	CASSREGLHEQYF
.	TRBV7-9	.	TRBJ2-1	TGTGCCAGCAGCCGACCGGCGCCTCGAAATGAGCAGTTCTTT	CASSRPAPRNEQFF